The 3 T cell receptor beta chains below were found in one sample sequenced in a study of cytomegalovirus exposure and HLA in healthy donors. PCR was performed using 60 Vbeta and 13 Jbeta primers. The assay was immunoSEQ multiplex PCR, and TCRdb's table has in-frame clones only and misses some. The profile shows roughly 120,000 clones, around 69% of them singletons. The source material was PBMCs. These receptors came from a middle-aged woman in good health and CMV-seropositive.

The J gene is TRBJ2-7, the V gene TRBV5-5; 8 nucleotides line up with TRBD2. V shed 4 bases and J 6 bases; nucleotides not matched to a gene: 9. Germline CDR1 is SGHKS and CDR2 is YYEKEE (reference sequence). This CDR3 region has 14 residues. CDR3: CASSVAGLAGEQYF. The CDR3 bases are TGTGCCAGCAGCGTAGCAGGACTAGCCGGCGAGCAGTACTTC.

This chain uses TRBV9 with TRBJ1-3; 9 positions match TRBD1. CDR1 is SGDLS, CDR2 YYNGEE, per germline. V lost 4 bases, J lost 2 bases, and 10 bases stayed unmatched. The CDR3 sequence is 17 residues long. Here the CDR3 DNA reads TGTGCCAGCAGCCCCAGGACAGGGGAGCCCGCTGGAAACACCATATATTTT. This encodes CASSPRTGEPAGNTIYF.

The chain combines TRBV11-2 with TRBJ2-3; 9 bases fit TRBD2. The CDR3 spans 15 residues. Trimming took 5 bases from V and 4 from J; bases not matched to a gene: 7. In germline, CDR1 is SGHAT, CDR2 FQNNGV. CDR3 loop: CASSTRGGTPDTQYF. CDR3 bases: TGTGCCAGCAGCACGCGGGGGGGCACCCCAGATACGCAGTATTTT.